This TCR beta chain was documented in a study of shared clonotypes between healthy human individuals. Study-wide results and caveats: Of the naive CD4 clonotypes, around 5% were shared across a handful of donors.

The protocol was immunoSEQ multiplex PCR, while the TCRdb copy is restricted to in-frame clones and leaves out a portion. The data hold about 980,000 clones, with 70% to 85% observed a single time. A note on this clone: Its specificity is unknown. The sample has other DNA sequences that encode this CDR3 too.

This clonotype originated in a man younger than 35 in good health. Sequencing was performed on memory CD4+ T cells sorted from blood. Subset of the sample: CD45RA-negative fraction.

CDR3: CASSFSTGELFF. The CDR3 DNA sequence: TGTGCCAGCAGCTTTTCCACCGGGGAGCTGTTTTTT. The V call is TRBV5-4, the J call TRBJ2-2; no clear D. In germline, CDR1 is SGHNT, CDR2 YYREEE (reference sequence). Trimming stripped 2 bases from V and 4 bases from J, with 3 bases between. This CDR3 is 12 amino acids long.